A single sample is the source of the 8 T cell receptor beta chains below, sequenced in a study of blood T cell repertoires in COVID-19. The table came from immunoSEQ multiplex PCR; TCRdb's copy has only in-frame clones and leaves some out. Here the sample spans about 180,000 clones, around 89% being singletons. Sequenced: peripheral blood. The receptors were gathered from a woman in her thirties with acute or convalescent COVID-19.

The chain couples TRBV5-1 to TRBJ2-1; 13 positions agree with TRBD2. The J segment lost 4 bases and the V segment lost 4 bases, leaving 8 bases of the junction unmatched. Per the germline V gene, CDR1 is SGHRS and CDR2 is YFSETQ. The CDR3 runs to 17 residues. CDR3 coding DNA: TGCGCCAGCAGCCCAGGACTAGCGGGAGTCTATTACAATGAGCAGTTCTTC. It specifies CASSPGLAGVYYNEQFF. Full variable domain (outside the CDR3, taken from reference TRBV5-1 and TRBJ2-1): KAGVTQTPRYLIKTRGQQVTLSCSPISGHRSVSWYQQTPGQGLQFLFEYFSETQRNKGNFPGRFSGRQFSNSRSEMNVSTLELGDSALYLCASSPGLAGVYYNEQFFGPGTRLTVL.

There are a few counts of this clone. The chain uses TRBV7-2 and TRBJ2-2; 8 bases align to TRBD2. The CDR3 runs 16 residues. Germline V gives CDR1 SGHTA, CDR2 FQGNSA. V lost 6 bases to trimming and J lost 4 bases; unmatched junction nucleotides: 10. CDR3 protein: CASSLSRGLGTGELFF. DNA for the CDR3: TGTGCCAGCAGTCTCTCAAGGGGACTAGGCACCGGGGAGCTGTTTTTT. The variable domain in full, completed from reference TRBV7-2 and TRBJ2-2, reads GAGVSQSPSNKVTEKGKDVELRCDPISGHTALYWYRQSLGQGLEFLIYFQGNSAPDKSGLPSDRFSAERTGGSVSTLTIQRTQQEDSAVYLCASSLSRGLGTGELFFGEGSRLTVL.

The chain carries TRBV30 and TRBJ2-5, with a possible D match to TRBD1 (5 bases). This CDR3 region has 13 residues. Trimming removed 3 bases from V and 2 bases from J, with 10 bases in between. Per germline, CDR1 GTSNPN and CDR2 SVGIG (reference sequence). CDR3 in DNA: TGTGCCTGGAGAGGGGTTCGACAAGAGACCCAGTACTTC. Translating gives CAWRGVRQETQYF. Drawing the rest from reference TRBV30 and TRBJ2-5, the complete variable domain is SQTIHQWPATLVQPVGSPLSLECTVEGTSNPNLYWYRQAAGRGLQLLFYSVGIGQISSEVPQNLSASRPQDRQFILSSKKLLLSDSGFYLCAWRGVRQETQYFGPGTRLLVL.

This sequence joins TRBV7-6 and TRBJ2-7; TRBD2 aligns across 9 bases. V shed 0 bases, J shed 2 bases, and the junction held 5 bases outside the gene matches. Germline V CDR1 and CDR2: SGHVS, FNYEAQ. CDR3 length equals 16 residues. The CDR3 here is CASSLAASGTTYEQYF. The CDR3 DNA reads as TGTGCCAGCAGCTTAGCCGCTAGCGGGACTACCTACGAGCAGTACTTC.

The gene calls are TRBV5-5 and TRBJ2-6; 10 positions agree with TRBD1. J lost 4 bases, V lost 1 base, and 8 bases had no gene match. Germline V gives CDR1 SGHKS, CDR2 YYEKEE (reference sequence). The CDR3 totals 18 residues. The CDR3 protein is CASSLFWTGGTGANVLTF. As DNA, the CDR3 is TGTGCCAGCAGCTTGTTTTGGACAGGGGGTACGGGGGCCAACGTCCTGACTTTC.

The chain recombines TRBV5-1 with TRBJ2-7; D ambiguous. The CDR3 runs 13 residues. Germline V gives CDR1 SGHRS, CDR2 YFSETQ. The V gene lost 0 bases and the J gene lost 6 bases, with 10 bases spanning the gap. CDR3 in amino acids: CASSLGRGSEQYF. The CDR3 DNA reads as TGCGCCAGCAGCTTGGGGAGAGGCTCCGAGCAGTACTTC.

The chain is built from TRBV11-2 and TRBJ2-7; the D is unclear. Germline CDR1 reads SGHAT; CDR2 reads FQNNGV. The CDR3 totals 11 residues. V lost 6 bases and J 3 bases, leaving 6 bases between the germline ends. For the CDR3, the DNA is TGTGCCAGCAGGGCTTACTACGAGCAGTACTTC. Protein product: CASRAYYEQYF.

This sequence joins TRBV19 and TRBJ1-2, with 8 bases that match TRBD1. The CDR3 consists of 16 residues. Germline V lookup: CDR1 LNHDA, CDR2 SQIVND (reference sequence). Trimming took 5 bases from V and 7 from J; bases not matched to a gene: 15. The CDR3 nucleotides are TGTGCCAGTAGTCTCCCAGGGGGCCAGCCCTCTAGTGGCTACACCTTC. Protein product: CASSLPGGQPSSGYTF. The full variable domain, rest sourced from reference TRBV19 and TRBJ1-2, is DGGITQSPKYLFRKEGQNVTLSCEQNLNHDAMYWYRQDPGQGLRLIYYSQIVNDFQKGDIAEGYSVSREKKESFPLTVTSAQKNPTAFYLCASSLPGGQPSSGYTFGSGTRLTVV.